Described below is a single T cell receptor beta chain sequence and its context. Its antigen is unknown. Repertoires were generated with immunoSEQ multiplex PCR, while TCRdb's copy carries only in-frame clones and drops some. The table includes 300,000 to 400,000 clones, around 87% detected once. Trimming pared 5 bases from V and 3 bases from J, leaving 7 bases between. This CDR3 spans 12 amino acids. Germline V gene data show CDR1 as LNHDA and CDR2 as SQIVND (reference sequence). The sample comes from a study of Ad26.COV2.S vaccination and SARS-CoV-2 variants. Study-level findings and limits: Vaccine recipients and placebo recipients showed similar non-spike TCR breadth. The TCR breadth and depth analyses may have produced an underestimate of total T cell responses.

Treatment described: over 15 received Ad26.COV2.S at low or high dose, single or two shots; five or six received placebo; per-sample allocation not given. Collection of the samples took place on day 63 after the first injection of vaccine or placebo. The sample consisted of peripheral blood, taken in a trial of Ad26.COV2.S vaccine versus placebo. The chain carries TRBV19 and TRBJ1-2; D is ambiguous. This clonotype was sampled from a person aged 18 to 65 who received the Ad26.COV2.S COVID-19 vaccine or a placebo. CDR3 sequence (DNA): TGTGCCAGTAGTGCCGGAGACTATGGCTACACCTTC. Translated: CASSAGDYGYTF.